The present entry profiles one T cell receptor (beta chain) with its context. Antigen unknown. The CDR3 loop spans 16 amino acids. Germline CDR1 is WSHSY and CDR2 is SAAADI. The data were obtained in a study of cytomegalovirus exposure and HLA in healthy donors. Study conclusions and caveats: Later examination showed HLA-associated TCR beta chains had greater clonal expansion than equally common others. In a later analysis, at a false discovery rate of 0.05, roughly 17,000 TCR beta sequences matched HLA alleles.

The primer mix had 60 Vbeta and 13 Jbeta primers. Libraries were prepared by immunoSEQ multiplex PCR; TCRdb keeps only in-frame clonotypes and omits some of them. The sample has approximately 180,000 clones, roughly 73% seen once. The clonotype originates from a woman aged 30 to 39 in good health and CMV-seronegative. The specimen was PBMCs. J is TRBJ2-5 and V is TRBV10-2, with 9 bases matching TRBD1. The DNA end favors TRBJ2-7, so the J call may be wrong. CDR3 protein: CASSETPGTGRHEQYF. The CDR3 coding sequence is TGCGCCAGCAGTGAGACGCCGGGGACAGGGCGACACGAGCAGTACTTC.